This entry lists 21 T cell receptor beta chains sequenced from one sample in a study of OX40 agonist ivuxolimab in advanced cancers. Method: immunoSEQ multiplex PCR; TCRdb's copy keeps in-frame clones and lacks some. The table shows approximately 82,000 clones, with approximately 93% occurring only once. The input for sequencing was CD4+ or CD8+ T cells sorted from blood, taken in a trial of the OX40 agonist ivuxolimab. The receptors were gathered from an adult with an advanced solid tumor such as melanoma, head and neck, liver or kidney cancer.

The chain couples TRBV4-2 to TRBJ1-1, with D unresolved. Trimming shortened V by 0 bases and J by 6 bases, and 17 bases separated the two germline ends. Germline CDR1 reads LGHNA; CDR2 reads YNFKEQ. This CDR3 spans 16 amino acids. This CDR3 reads CASSQDPVGGIAEAFF. The CDR3 DNA sequence: TGTGCCAGCAGCCAAGATCCGGTTGGAGGGATCGCTGAAGCTTTCTTT.

Only one count was recorded for this clone. The rearrangement uses TRBV27 and TRBJ2-7, with 8 nucleotides matching TRBD2. Germline V gives CDR1 MNHEY, CDR2 SMNVEV (reference sequence). The V segment lost 3 bases and the J segment 2 bases; nucleotides outside the gene matches: 3. This CDR3 contains 14 residues. The CDR3 sequence: CASSFREGAYEQYF. For the CDR3, the DNA is TGTGCCAGCAGTTTTCGGGAGGGAGCCTACGAGCAGTACTTC.

V gene TRBV25-1 combines with J gene TRBJ2-1; the D is unclear. The CDR3 has 12 amino acids. Germline CDR1 reads MGHDK; CDR2 reads SYGVNS. The V gene lost 5 bases and the J gene lost 2 bases, with 4 bases spanning the gap. The CDR3 here is CASSSAYNEQFF. Here the CDR3 DNA reads TGTGCCAGCAGTTCTGCCTACAATGAGCAGTTCTTC.

V is TRBV28 and J is TRBJ1-1, with 10 positions matching TRBD1. Germline V lookup: CDR1 MDHEN, CDR2 SYDVKM. The CDR3 has 16 residues. The V gene end was trimmed by 5 bases and the J gene end by 2 bases; junction bases not matched to a gene: 8. CDR3 in amino acids: CASSKDRGNPNTEAFF. Here the CDR3 DNA reads TGTGCCAGCAGTAAGGACAGGGGGAATCCCAACACTGAAGCTTTCTTT.

This clone was counted between two and nine times. The chain links TRBV15 to TRBJ2-1, with D perhaps TRBD1 (5 bases). Trimming removed 7 bases from V and 8 bases from J, with 18 bases in between. The CDR3 is 14 residues long. Germline CDR1 LNHNV, CDR2 YYDKDF (reference sequence). This CDR3 is CATNLPDQGHEQFF. DNA of the CDR3: TGTGCCACCAACTTACCCGACCAGGGCCATGAGCAGTTCTTC.

The V call is TRBV19, the J call TRBJ2-3; 8 positions agree with TRBD1. V shed 2 bases and J 2 bases; nucleotides not matched to a gene: 9. Germline lookup yields CDR1 LNHDA and CDR2 SQIVND (reference sequence). This CDR3 is built from 17 residues. The CDR3 here is CASSIPFRDRTTDTQYF. DNA for the CDR3: TGTGCCAGTAGTATACCCTTCCGGGACAGGACCACAGATACGCAGTATTTT.

In its sample, this clone was seen once. The chain couples TRBV11-2 to TRBJ2-7, with D possibly being TRBD1 or TRBD2 (6 bases each). Germline CDR1 reads SGHAT; CDR2 reads FQNNGV. The germline V and J ends were trimmed by 5 bases and 1 base, with 15 bases remaining between them. The CDR3 spans 15 residues. CDR3 nucleotides: TGTGCCAGCAGCCCGTCCGGGGGCCCTTCCTACGAGCAGTACTTC. Protein: CASSPSGGPSYEQYF.

In its sample, this clone was seen once. This chain connects TRBV7-9 to TRBJ2-1; TRBD1 is a possible D gene (7 bases). The germline gives CDR1 SEHNR, CDR2 FQNEAQ (reference sequence). This CDR3 has 15 residues. V lost 6 bases to trimming and J lost 8 bases, with 20 bases between them. The CDR3 coding sequence is TGTGCCAGCAGTAGGGGGGACAGCCCCATCCATGAGCAGTTCTTC. It yields the protein CASSRGDSPIHEQFF.

In its sample, this clone was seen once. The chain uses TRBV27 and TRBJ2-4; a possible D gene is TRBD2 (5 bases). The CDR3 is 13 residues long. V dropped 3 bases and J dropped 6 bases, with 9 bases sitting between them. The germline gives CDR1 MNHEY, CDR2 SMNVEV (reference sequence). The CDR3 is CASSFVEGNIQYF. The CDR3 DNA reads as TGTGCCAGCAGTTTTGTCGAGGGAAACATTCAGTACTTC.

The chain recombines TRBV6-5 with TRBJ1-5; no clear D. Germline CDR1 is MNHEY and CDR2 is SVGAGI. The ends were cut back, 5 bases at V and 3 bases at J, with 11 bases in the middle. The CDR3 sequence is 14 residues long. The CDR3 loop reads CASSIGRDNQPQHF. For the CDR3, the DNA is TGTGCCAGCAGTATCGGACGGGACAATCAGCCCCAGCATTTT.

V is TRBV19 and J is TRBJ2-3; possibly TRBD2 for D (5 bases). Trimming took 5 bases from V and 0 from J, leaving 15 bases between them. The CDR3 is 16 amino acids. Looked up from germline, CDR1 is LNHDA and CDR2 is SQIVND (reference sequence). The CDR3 coding sequence is TGTGCCAGTAGTCCCAGTGGTAGCGCTAGCACAGATACGCAGTATTTT. Translation gives CASSPSGSASTDTQYF. The complete variable domain, with remaining parts taken from reference TRBV19 and TRBJ2-3, reads DGGITQSPKYLFRKEGQNVTLSCEQNLNHDAMYWYRQDPGQGLRLIYYSQIVNDFQKGDIAEGYSVSREKKESFPLTVTSAQKNPTAFYLCASSPSGSASTDTQYFGPGTRLTVL.

The V gene is TRBV9, the J gene TRBJ2-1, with D possibly being TRBD1 (5 bases). CDR1 and CDR2 (germline): SGDLS, YYNGEE. V lost 4 bases, J lost 2 bases, and 13 bases lay in between. The CDR3 has 15 amino acids. The CDR3 reads CASSPGSDTYNEQFF. The DNA for the CDR3 is TGTGCCAGCAGCCCAGGGTCTGACACCTACAATGAGCAGTTCTTC.

The V call is TRBV27, the J call TRBJ2-5, with TRBD1 identical over 9 bases. The CDR3 spans 14 residues. Germline CDR1 MNHEY, CDR2 SMNVEV (reference sequence). Trimming took 5 bases from V and 5 from J; bases not matched to a gene: 6. CDR3 region: CASSPGTGLETQYF. As DNA, the CDR3 is TGTGCCAGCAGTCCCGGGACAGGGTTGGAGACCCAGTACTTC.

This clone was counted once. V usage is TRBV12-5 and J usage is TRBJ1-6, with D perhaps TRBD1 (5 bases). The V gene lost 1 base and the J gene lost 9 bases, with 10 bases spanning the gap. The CDR3 has 14 residues. The germline gives CDR1 LGHNT, CDR2 FRNRAP. The CDR3 loop is CASGLGGAGSPLHF. The CDR3 DNA follows: TGTGCTAGTGGTTTGGGGGGCGCGGGTTCACCCCTCCACTTT.

This chain uses TRBV10-3 with TRBJ1-2, with 7 bases matching TRBD1. The V gene end was trimmed by 0 bases and the J gene end by 6 bases; junction bases not matched to a gene: 7. The CDR3 is 15 residues long. Germline V gene data show CDR1 as ENHRY and CDR2 as SYGVKD. As DNA, the CDR3 is TGTGCCATCAGTGAGTCGAAAGGGGGCTATAATGGCTACACCTTC. Translating it yields CAISESKGGYNGYTF.

This sequence joins TRBV29-1 and TRBJ2-1; D may be TRBD2 (7 bases). From germline, CDR1 is SQVTM and CDR2 ANQGSEA. The CDR3 is 15 residues long. The V and J ends lost 0 bases and 3 bases respectively, with 12 bases between them. In DNA, the CDR3 is TGCAGCGTTGAAGATAGGGGGACTATCTACAATGAGCAGTTCTTC. Protein: CSVEDRGTIYNEQFF.

This clone was seen only a few times. CDR3 DNA: TGTGCCAGCAGCTTAGTTGGGGACGGCTACAATGAGCAGTTCTTC. Its translation is CASSLVGDGYNEQFF. J is TRBJ2-1 and V is TRBV7-9, with D possibly called TRBD1 or TRBD2 (5 bases each). CDR3 length equals 15 residues. From germline, CDR1 is SEHNR and CDR2 FQNEAQ (reference sequence). V gave up 1 base and J gave up 3 bases, with 10 bases separating them.

The chain employs TRBV4-1 and TRBJ1-2; possibly TRBD1 for D (5 bases). CDR1 is MGHRA, CDR2 YSYEKL, per germline. Trimming cost V 2 bases and J 4 bases, with 17 bases left between them. This CDR3 region has 16 residues. The CDR3 spells CASSQSIGVAGYGYTF. CDR3 coding DNA: TGCGCCAGCAGCCAATCGATAGGGGTTGCAGGCTATGGCTACACCTTC.

The gene calls are TRBV12-2 and TRBJ2-7; TRBD2 is the table's D call and was not checked against the DNA. TRBV12-2 is designated a pseudogene. The CDR3 contains 16 residues. CDR3 coding DNA: TGTGCAAGTCGCTTCCCGACCTGGCGACTACCTTACGAGCAGTACTTC. Translating it yields CASRFPTWRLPYEQYF.

The rearrangement joins TRBV5-1 to TRBJ2-5, with D unclear. The CDR3 spans 12 residues. V lost 0 bases to trimming and J lost 0 bases, with 0 bases between them. The germline gives CDR1 SGHRS, CDR2 YFSETQ. The CDR3 sequence: CASSLDQETQYF. CDR3 nucleotides: TGCGCCAGCAGCTTGGACCAAGAGACCCAGTACTTC.

V is TRBV4-3 and J is TRBJ2-2; D uncertain. Germline values: CDR1 LGHNA, CDR2 YSLEER. The CDR3 has 14 amino acids. Trimming pared 2 bases from V and 5 bases from J, leaving 9 bases between. The CDR3, as DNA: TGCGCCAGCAGCCAAACGAGAGGTACCGGGGAGCTGTTTTTT. The encoded protein is CASSQTRGTGELFF.